This T cell receptor beta chain was found in a study of cytomegalovirus exposure and HLA in healthy donors. Study summary: Later analysis reported that the 110 or so validation repertoires shared the platform of the 500 to 750 first-cohort repertoires. The study's findings and limits: A list of roughly 180 TCR beta chains associated with cytomegalovirus was given.

V was clipped by 4 bases and J by 6 bases; unmatched bases: 12. The germline gives CDR1 SNHLY, CDR2 FYNNEI. This CDR3 is built from 17 residues. The table came from immunoSEQ multiplex PCR; TCRdb's copy has only in-frame clones and leaves some out. The sample has 97,000 or so clones, 87% seen once. As regards this clone: Its specificity is unknown.

V and J are TRBV2 and TRBJ2-2, with 9 nucleotides matching TRBD1. The sequenced sample was PBMCs. This clonotype was sampled from a woman in her twenties or thirties in good health and CMV-seronegative. CDR3 sequence: CASSVRDRVVVPGELFF. The DNA of the CDR3 is TGTGCCAGCAGTGTCCGGGACAGGGTGGTAGTACCCGGGGAGCTGTTTTTT.